Shown below are 11 T cell receptor beta chains from a single sample sequenced in a study of cytomegalovirus exposure and HLA in healthy donors. A multiplex PCR was run with 60 Vbeta primers and 13 Jbeta primers. Produced via immunoSEQ multiplex PCR; TCRdb's table is partial and in-frame only. The sample records roughly 110,000 clones, around 61% being singletons. Sequences were obtained from PBMCs. The source of these receptors is a woman in her 30s in good health and CMV-seronegative.

This chain joins TRBV6-5 and TRBJ2-5, with TRBD1 identical over 9 bases. Germline V gene data show CDR1 as MNHEY and CDR2 as SVGAGI. This CDR3 is built from 14 residues. The junction had 7 bases not matched to a gene; V was cut back by 6 bases and J by 5 bases. The CDR3 DNA reads as TGTGCCAGCAGGGATACAGGGGGCTGGGAGACCCAGTACTTC. It translates to CASRDTGGWETQYF.

CDR3 nucleotide sequence: TGTGCCACCGCCCCCCGACACTCCTACAATGAGCAGTTCTTC. Its translation: CATAPRHSYNEQFF. The chain is built from TRBV19 and TRBJ2-1; no definite D call. V was clipped by 10 bases and J by 0 bases, with 13 bases between them. CDR3 length equals 14 residues. The V gene's germline CDR1 is LNHDA and CDR2 SQIVND (reference sequence).

This chain joins TRBV7-8 and TRBJ1-1, with D perhaps matching TRBD1 (5 bases). The ends were cut back, 5 bases at V and 6 bases at J, with 10 bases in the middle. CDR3 length: 12 residues. Germline V gene data show CDR1 as SGHVS and CDR2 as FQNEAQ. CDR3 in amino acids: CASSGWGAEAFF. The CDR3 nucleotides are TGTGCCAGCAGCGGATGGGGGGCTGAAGCTTTCTTT.

The chain links TRBV28 to TRBJ2-7; D not resolved. Looked up from germline, CDR1 is MDHEN and CDR2 is SYDVKM. The CDR3 contains 15 residues. The V end was cut by 5 bases, the J end by 3 bases, with 17 bases between. The DNA for the CDR3 is TGTGCCAGCAGTCACCCCAGTGTAGGAGTCTACGAGCAGTACTTC. It is translated as CASSHPSVGVYEQYF.

The chain has TRBV7-9 and TRBJ2-7; TRBD1 might be the D (6 bases). Germline assignment: CDR1 SEHNR and CDR2 FQNEAQ (reference sequence). CDR3 size: 13 residues. Trimming pared 8 bases from V and 3 bases from J, leaving 14 bases between. The CDR3 loop reads CASATWDNYEQYF. CDR3 bases: TGTGCCAGCGCCACCTGGGACAACTACGAGCAGTACTTC.

This clone was observed a handful of times. This chain connects TRBV11-2 to TRBJ1-2; TRBD1 is a possible D gene (5 bases). CDR3 length: 13 residues. V lost 1 base and J lost 3, with 6 bases in between. From germline, CDR1 is SGHAT and CDR2 FQNNGV. The CDR3 protein is CASSLARDYGYTF. CDR3 coding DNA: TGTGCCAGCAGCTTAGCCAGGGACTATGGCTACACCTTC.

The genes are TRBV7-8 and TRBJ2-1; a weak D match, TRBD2 (6 bases). This CDR3 is built from 14 residues. The germline V and J ends were trimmed by 1 base and 7 bases, with 11 bases remaining between them. Germline V gene lookup returns CDR1 SGHVS and CDR2 FQNEAQ. CDR3 amino acids: CASSLDPGDNEQFF. The CDR3 DNA sequence: TGTGCCAGCAGCTTAGATCCGGGGGATAATGAGCAGTTCTTC.

The V and J genes are TRBV27 and TRBJ2-1; 8 nucleotides align to TRBD1. The V gene's germline CDR1 is MNHEY and CDR2 SMNVEV (reference sequence). The CDR3 is 14 amino acids. V shed 3 bases, J shed 9 bases, and the junction held 7 bases outside the gene matches. The CDR3 nucleotides read TGTGCCAGCAGTTTCGACAGGGGCAAGGGTGAGCAGTTCTTC. It translates to CASSFDRGKGEQFF.

The chain is built from TRBV7-2 and TRBJ1-1; D gene unclear. Germline loops: CDR1 SGHTA, CDR2 FQGNSA. V shed 5 bases and J shed 4 bases, with 11 bases lying between them. CDR3 length equals 13 residues. The CDR3 sequence is CASSPTPSTEAFF. The CDR3, as DNA: TGTGCCAGCAGCCCTACCCCTAGCACTGAAGCTTTCTTT. Looking up the rest from reference TRBV7-2 and TRBJ1-1 gives the full variable domain: GAGVSQSPSNKVTEKGKDVELRCDPISGHTALYWYRQSLGQGLEFLIYFQGNSAPDKSGLPSDRFSAERTGGSVSTLTIQRTQQEDSAVYLCASSPTPSTEAFFGQGTRLTVV.

This clone was seen a few times. This chain connects TRBV28 to TRBJ1-1, with TRBD1 identical over 7 bases. Trimming removed 5 bases from V and 0 bases from J; junction bases left unmatched: 3. Germline V lookup: CDR1 MDHEN, CDR2 SYDVKM. The CDR3 is made up of 14 amino acids. The DNA for the CDR3 is TGTGCCAGCAGTCCCGGACAGGTGAACACTGAAGCTTTCTTT. It encodes CASSPGQVNTEAFF.

This clone was detected a few times. The V and J genes are TRBV28 and TRBJ2-1; 8 bases match TRBD1. J lost 9 bases, V lost 2 bases, and 9 bases had no gene match. There are 15 residues in the CDR3. Germline V gene data show CDR1 as MDHEN and CDR2 as SYDVKM. CDR3 nucleotides: TGTGCCAGCAGTTTAACTCAGGGGGCGATCGTTGAGCAGTTCTTC. It yields the protein CASSLTQGAIVEQFF.